Listed below are T cell receptor beta chains from one sample, sequenced in a study of Ad26.COV2.S vaccination and SARS-CoV-2 variants. TCRdb's copy holds only in-frame clones and misses some; the assay was immunoSEQ multiplex PCR. Here the sample spans roughly 400,000 clones, roughly 87% being singletons. Here the sequenced sample was peripheral blood, taken in a trial of Ad26.COV2.S vaccine versus placebo. These receptors all stem from a person between 18 and 65 years old who received the Ad26.COV2.S COVID-19 vaccine or a placebo. The CDR3 runs from the conserved cysteine through the conserved F or W. Fields, in order: J gene, CDR3 length, V gene, D gene, CDR3 protein. D genes are given only for firm matches.

>TRBJ2-3|14|TRBV7-9|TRBD1
CASSLGQGTDTQYF
>TRBJ2-4|19|TRBV6-4|TRBD1
CASTRDRGVRFGTKNIQYF
>TRBJ2-1|16|TRBV9|-
CASSVVASWGFDEQFF
>TRBJ1-5|17|TRBV4-2|-
CASSQLFSVGGDQPQHF
>TRBJ1-2|16|TRBV19|TRBD1
CASSIAETGWGYGYTF
>TRBJ2-7|14|TRBV5-1|TRBD1
CASRSGTGSYEQYF
>TRBJ2-3|16|TRBV7-9|TRBD2
CASSLTGGRVTDTQYF
>TRBJ1-1|15|TRBV28|-
CASRLATIAHTEAFF
>TRBJ2-7|14|TRBV11-2|-
CASSLGGGSYEQYF
>TRBJ1-1|16|TRBV9|-
CASSVDWGGMNTEAFF
>TRBJ2-1|12|TRBV11-3|-
CASRDTRGEQFF
>TRBJ1-2|11|TRBV28|-
CATGDTYGYTF
>TRBJ2-5|11|TRBV5-6|-
CASSLSGPQYF
>TRBJ2-1|14|TRBV3-1/TRBV3-2|-
CASLRQWPNNEQFF
>TRBJ1-5|15|TRBV19|TRBD1
CASSIGGQGVQPQHF
>TRBJ1-2|17|TRBV28|-
CASSLLFGAGDIYGYTF
>TRBJ2-7|14|TRBV10-3|TRBD1
CAISVNRGQGEQYF
>TRBJ2-4|12|TRBV15|-
CATSRYQGLQYF
>TRBJ1-1|15|TRBV5-8|-
CASSLSTQRDTEAFF
>TRBJ2-7|13|TRBV20-1|TRBD2
CSASVAGVFEQYF
>TRBJ2-1|15|TRBV5-6|TRBD2
CASSLGLAEYNEQFF
>TRBJ2-3|15|TRBV11-1|-
CASSLSPRATDTQYF
>TRBJ2-1|10|TRBV20-1|-
CRPAGNEQFF
>TRBJ1-1|14|TRBV29-1|TRBD1
CSVDGQGIYTEAFF
>TRBJ2-3|14|TRBV10-2|TRBD2
CASSDASGRDTQYF
>TRBJ2-3|15|TRBV5-1|-
CASSQTGPSTDTQYF
>TRBJ2-1|16|TRBV7-7|-
CASSQRAGEPYNEQFF
>TRBJ1-5|16|TRBV6-5|-
CASSYSRGGGNQPQHF
>TRBJ1-4|15|TRBV19|-
CASSIPWGTNEKLFF
>TRBJ2-3|18|TRBV16|TRBD2
CASSLQLTSGSTTDTQYF
>TRBJ2-1|15|TRBV7-9|-
CASSLVGSSYNEQFF
>TRBJ1-4|15|TRBV6-1|TRBD1
CASSEVGQGSEKLFF
>TRBJ2-7|14|TRBV11-2|TRBD2
CASSATSGRYEQYF
>TRBJ2-3|16|TRBV11-2|-
CASSRTRGGGTDTQYF
>TRBJ2-7|15|TRBV7-9|TRBD2
CASSGLAGERYEQYF
>TRBJ1-3|16|TRBV4-2|-
CASSQEGVASGNTIYF
>TRBJ2-7|13|TRBV27|-
CASKGTLSYEQYF
>TRBJ2-7|16|TRBV10-1|-
CASSESGQGTPYEQYF
>TRBJ1-1|14|TRBV9|-
CASSPYLRGSEAFF
>TRBJ1-1|13|TRBV11-1|-
CASSSTENTEAFF
>TRBJ1-2|12|TRBV28|-
CASLEGNYGYTF
>TRBJ1-4|15|TRBV6-4|-
CASSDSGRTNEKLFF
>TRBJ1-5|12|TRBV7-9|-
CASSFRNQPQHF
>TRBJ2-7|16|TRBV4-3|-
CASSQELLGGRREQYF
>TRBJ2-7|12|TRBV7-2|-
CASSLRSGEQYF
>TRBJ2-7|16|TRBV14|-
CASSQGGVLSSYEQYF
>TRBJ2-7|16|TRBV7-9|-
CASTSEAGLGGGEQYF
>TRBJ1-4|13|TRBV27|-
CASSLWRNEKLFF
>TRBJ2-1|18|TRBV19|-
CASSPNLSPGFAYNEQFF
>TRBJ1-4|17|TRBV3-1/TRBV3-2|-
CASSRGRGKGTNEKLFF
>TRBJ2-7|14|TRBV20-1|TRBD2
CSASPSGRVYEQYF
>TRBJ2-7|15|TRBV15|TRBD2
CATSTDLAGNYEQYF
>TRBJ2-5|15|TRBV7-2|-
CASSLEPGVGETQYF
>TRBJ2-1|14|TRBV19|TRBD1
CASSIRDRGNEQFF
>TRBJ2-3|13|TRBV27|-
CASSPKSTDTQYF